The clone carrying this TCR beta chain was picked up a small number of times. Its specificity is not known. The germline V gene has CDR1 MNHNY and CDR2 SVGAGI (reference sequence). Trimming took 0 bases from V and 1 from J; bases not matched to a gene: 8. The CDR3 sequence is 18 residues long. This specimen comes from a study of T cells after yellow fever vaccination. Study information: In the case of low-cell-number fractions, SMART-Seq v4 Ultra Low Input was used for preparation.

Template-switching 5'RACE yielded the TCR cDNA; a universal primer site and UMIs were added in the process. TCRdb re-called the 5' RACE reads through MiXCR, storing one row per CDR3 protein. The table shows 150,000 to 200,000 distinct CDR3 sequences, with approximately 11% occurring only once. Study observations and caveats: Post-booster reappearance was seen for most primary-vaccination clones (just under 97% CD4, around 90% CD8).

The source of this sequence is a man between 18 and 35 years old who received the YFV17D yellow fever vaccine. The chain is built from TRBV6-6 and TRBJ2-2; 7 bases agree with TRBD2. The source was CD8+ T cells sorted from PBMCs, collected 15 days after the yellow fever booster vaccination. This CDR3 is CASSYSVFGGMNTGELFF. The DNA for the CDR3 is TGTGCCAGCAGTTACTCAGTGTTCGGGGGGATGAACACCGGGGAGCTGTTTTTT.